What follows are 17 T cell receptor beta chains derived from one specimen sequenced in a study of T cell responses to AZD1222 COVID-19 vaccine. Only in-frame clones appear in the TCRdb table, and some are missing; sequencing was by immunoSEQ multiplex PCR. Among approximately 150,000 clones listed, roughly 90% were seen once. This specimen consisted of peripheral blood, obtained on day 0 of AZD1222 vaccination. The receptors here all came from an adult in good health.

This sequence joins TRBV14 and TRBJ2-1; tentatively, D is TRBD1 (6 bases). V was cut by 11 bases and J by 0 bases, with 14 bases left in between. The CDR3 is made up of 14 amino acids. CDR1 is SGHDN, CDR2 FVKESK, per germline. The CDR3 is CAGVLDSSYNEQFF. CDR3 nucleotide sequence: TGTGCCGGGGTCTTGGACAGCTCCTACAATGAGCAGTTCTTC. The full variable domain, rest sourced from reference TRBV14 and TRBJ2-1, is EAGVTQFPSHSVIEKGQTVTLRCDPISGHDNLYWYRRVMGKEIKFLLHFVKESKQDESGMPNNRFLAERTGGTYSTLKVQPAELEDSGVYFCAGVLDSSYNEQFFGPGTRLTVL.

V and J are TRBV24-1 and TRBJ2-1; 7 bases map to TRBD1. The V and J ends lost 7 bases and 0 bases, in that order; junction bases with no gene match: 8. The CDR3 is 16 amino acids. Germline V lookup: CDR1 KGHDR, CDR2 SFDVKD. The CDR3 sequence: CATRGGSGGSYNEQFF. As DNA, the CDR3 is TGTGCCACCAGGGGTGGGTCAGGGGGCTCCTACAATGAGCAGTTCTTC.

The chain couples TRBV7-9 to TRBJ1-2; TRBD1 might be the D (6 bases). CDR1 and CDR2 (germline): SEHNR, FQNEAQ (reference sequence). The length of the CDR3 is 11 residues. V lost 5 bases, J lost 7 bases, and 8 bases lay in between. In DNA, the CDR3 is TGTGCCAGCAGCCGGGACACTGGCTACACCTTC. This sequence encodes CASSRDTGYTF.

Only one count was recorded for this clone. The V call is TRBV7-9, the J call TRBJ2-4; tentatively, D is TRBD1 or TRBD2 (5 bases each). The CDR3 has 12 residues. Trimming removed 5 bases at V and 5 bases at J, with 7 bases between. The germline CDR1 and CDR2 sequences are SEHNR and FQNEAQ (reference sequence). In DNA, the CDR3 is TGTGCCAGCAGCCCGGGACAAAACATTCAGTACTTC. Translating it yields CASSPGQNIQYF.

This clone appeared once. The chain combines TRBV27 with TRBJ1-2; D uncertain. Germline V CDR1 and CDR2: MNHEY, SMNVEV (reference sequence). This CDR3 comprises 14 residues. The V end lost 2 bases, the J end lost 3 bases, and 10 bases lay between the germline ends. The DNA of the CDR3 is TGTGCCAGCAGTTTACACACGAGACACTATGGCTACACCTTC. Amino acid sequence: CASSLHTRHYGYTF.

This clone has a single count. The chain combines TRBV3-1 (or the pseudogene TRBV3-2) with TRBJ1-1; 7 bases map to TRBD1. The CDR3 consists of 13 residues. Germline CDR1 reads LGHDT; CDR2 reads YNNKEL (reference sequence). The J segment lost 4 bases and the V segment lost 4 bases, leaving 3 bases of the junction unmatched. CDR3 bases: TGTGCCAGCAGCCCCGGGACAGCCACTGAAGCTTTCTTT. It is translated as CASSPGTATEAFF.

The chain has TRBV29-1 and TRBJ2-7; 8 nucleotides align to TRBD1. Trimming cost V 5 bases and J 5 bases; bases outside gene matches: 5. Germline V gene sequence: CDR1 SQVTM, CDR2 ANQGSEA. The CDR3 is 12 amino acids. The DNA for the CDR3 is TGCAGCGTTCATCAGGGGGCAGACGAGCAGTACTTC. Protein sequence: CSVHQGADEQYF.

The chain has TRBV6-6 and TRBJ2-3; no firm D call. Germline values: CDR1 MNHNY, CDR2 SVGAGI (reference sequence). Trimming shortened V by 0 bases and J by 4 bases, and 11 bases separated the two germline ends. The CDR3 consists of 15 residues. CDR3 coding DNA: TGTGCCAGCAGTTACTCCGGACGAGAAGCAGATACGCAGTATTTT. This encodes CASSYSGREADTQYF.

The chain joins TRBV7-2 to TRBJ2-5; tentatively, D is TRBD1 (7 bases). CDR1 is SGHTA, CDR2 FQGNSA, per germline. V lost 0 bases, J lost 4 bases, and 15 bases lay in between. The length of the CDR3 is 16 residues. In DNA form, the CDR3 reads TGTGCCAGCAGCTTAGCGCAGGCAGGGGGGACAGAGACCCAGTACTTC. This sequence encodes CASSLAQAGGTETQYF.

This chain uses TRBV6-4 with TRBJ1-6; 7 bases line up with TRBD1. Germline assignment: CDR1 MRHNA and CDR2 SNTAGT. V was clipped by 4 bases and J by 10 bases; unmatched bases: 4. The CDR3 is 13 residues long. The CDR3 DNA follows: TGTGCCAGCAGTGTAACAGGGGACTCACCCCTCCACTTT. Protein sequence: CASSVTGDSPLHF.

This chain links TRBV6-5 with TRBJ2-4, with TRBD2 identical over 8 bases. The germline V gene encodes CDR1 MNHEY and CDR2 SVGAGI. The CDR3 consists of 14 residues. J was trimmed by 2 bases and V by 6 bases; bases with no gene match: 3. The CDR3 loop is CASRAGETKNIQYF. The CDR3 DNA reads TGTGCCAGCAGAGCGGGAGAAACCAAAAACATTCAGTACTTC.

The CDR3 coding sequence is TGTGCCAGCTCACCCGGTCCTGGGGAGCAGTACTTC. Its protein product is CASSPGPGEQYF. The rearrangement uses TRBV18 and TRBJ2-7; D is unclear. Trimming took 3 bases from V and 7 from J, leaving 10 bases between them. CDR3 length equals 12 residues. Germline V gene data show CDR1 as KGHSH and CDR2 as LQKENI.

CDR3 residues: CASRSTTSGSNEQFF. CDR3 coding DNA: TGCGCCAGCAGGTCCACAACTAGCGGGAGTAATGAGCAGTTCTTC. V is TRBV4-1 and J is TRBJ2-1; 11 bases are a match to TRBD2. Germline V gene data show CDR1 as MGHRA and CDR2 as YSYEKL. CDR3 length equals 15 residues. V was pared by 6 bases and J by 7 bases, with 8 bases of the junction left unmatched.

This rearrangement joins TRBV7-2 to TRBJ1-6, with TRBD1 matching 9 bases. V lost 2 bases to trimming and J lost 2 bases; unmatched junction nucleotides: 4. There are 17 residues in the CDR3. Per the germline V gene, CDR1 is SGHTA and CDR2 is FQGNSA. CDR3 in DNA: TGTGCCAGCAGCTTAAGGACAGGGGCGGCCTATAATTCACCCCTCCACTTT. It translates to CASSLRTGAAYNSPLHF.

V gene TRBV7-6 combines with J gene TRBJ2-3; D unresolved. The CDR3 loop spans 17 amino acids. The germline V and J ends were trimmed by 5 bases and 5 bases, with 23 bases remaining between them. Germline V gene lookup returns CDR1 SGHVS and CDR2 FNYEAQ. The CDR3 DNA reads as TGTGCCAGCAGCCCCCCCTCGGGCAGATCCCAAGAAGATACGCAGTATTTT. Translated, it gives CASSPPSGRSQEDTQYF.

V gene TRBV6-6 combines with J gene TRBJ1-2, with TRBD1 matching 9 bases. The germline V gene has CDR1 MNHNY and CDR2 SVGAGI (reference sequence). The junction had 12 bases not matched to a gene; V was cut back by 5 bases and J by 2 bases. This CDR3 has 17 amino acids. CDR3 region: CASSRRQGQGMNYGYTF. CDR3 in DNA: TGTGCCAGCAGTCGCCGACAGGGACAGGGAATGAACTATGGCTACACCTTC.

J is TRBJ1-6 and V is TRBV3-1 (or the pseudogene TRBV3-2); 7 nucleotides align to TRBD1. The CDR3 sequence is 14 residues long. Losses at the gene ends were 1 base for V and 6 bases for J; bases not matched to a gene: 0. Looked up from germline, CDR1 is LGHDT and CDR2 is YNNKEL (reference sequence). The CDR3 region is CASSQGQGNSPLHF. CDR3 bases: TGTGCCAGCAGCCAAGGACAGGGTAATTCACCCCTCCACTTT.